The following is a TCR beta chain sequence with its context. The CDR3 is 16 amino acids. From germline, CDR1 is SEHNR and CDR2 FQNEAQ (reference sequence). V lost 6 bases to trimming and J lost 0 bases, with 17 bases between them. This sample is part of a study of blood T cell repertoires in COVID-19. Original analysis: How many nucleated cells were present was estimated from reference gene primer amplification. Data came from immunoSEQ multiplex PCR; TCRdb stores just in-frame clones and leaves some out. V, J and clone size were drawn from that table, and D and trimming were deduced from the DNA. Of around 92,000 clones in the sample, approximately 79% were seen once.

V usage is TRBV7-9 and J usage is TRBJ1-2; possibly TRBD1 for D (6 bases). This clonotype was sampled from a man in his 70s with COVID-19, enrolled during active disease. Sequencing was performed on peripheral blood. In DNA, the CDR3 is TGTGCCAGCAGTCCGATCCCCGGGACAACTAACTATGGCTACACCTTC. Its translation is CASSPIPGTTNYGYTF.